Each of the 14 T cell receptor beta chains below was sequenced from the same sample in a study of cytomegalovirus exposure and HLA in healthy donors. Amplification used 60 Vbeta primers and 13 Jbeta primers. Libraries were prepared by immunoSEQ multiplex PCR; TCRdb keeps only in-frame clonotypes and omits some of them. The sample gives about 150,000 clones, around 79% of which show up once; about 5.6% is in the top ten. Sequencing was carried out using PBMCs. The receptors here all came from a man between 25 and 39 years old in good health and CMV-seropositive.

The gene calls are TRBV5-4 and TRBJ2-4; a weak D match, TRBD1 (6 bases). The CDR3 has 15 residues. Trimming took off 1 base at V and 1 base at J, with 9 bases between the two ends. From germline, CDR1 is SGHNT and CDR2 YYREEE (reference sequence). As DNA, the CDR3 is TGTGCCAGCAGCTTGCAGGGGAGCGCCAAAAACATTCAGTACTTC. Translation: CASSLQGSAKNIQYF.

The chain combines TRBV7-9 with TRBJ2-7, with D tentatively TRBD2 (6 bases). The CDR3 spans 14 residues. The germline gives CDR1 SEHNR, CDR2 FQNEAQ (reference sequence). Trimming shortened V by 5 bases and J by 3 bases, and 14 bases separated the two germline ends. The CDR3 nucleotides are TGTGCCAGCAGCCCCTTGGAGGGGTACTACGAGCAGTACTTC. Translated: CASSPLEGYYEQYF.

The genes are TRBV4-2 and TRBJ2-6, with D unclear. This CDR3 has 15 amino acids. V was trimmed by 0 bases and J by 2 bases, leaving 5 bases between them. Germline CDR1 reads LGHNA; CDR2 reads YNFKEQ. The DNA for the CDR3 is TGTGCCAGCAGCCAAGATATCGCTGGGGCCAACGTCCTGACTTTC. Translating it yields CASSQDIAGANVLTF.

This clone was seen only a few times. The chain carries TRBV19 and TRBJ1-5; D uncertain. V shed 7 bases and J shed 2 bases, with 15 bases lying between them. Per germline, CDR1 LNHDA and CDR2 SQIVND (reference sequence). CDR3 length: 15 residues. CDR3: CASTSGNRGNQPQHF. In DNA, the CDR3 is TGTGCCAGTACCTCAGGTAATCGCGGCAATCAGCCCCAGCATTTT.

The chain recombines TRBV5-8 with TRBJ1-1, with a weak D call TRBD1 (5 bases). CDR1 SGHTS and CDR2 YDEGEE come from the germline V gene. With 0 bases removed from V and 5 bases from J, the gap between germline ends came to 11 bases. CDR3 length: 14 amino acids. Written as DNA, the CDR3 is TGTGCCAGCAGCTTGGTTCAGGGAGGGACTGAAGCTTTCTTT. Translating gives CASSLVQGGTEAFF.

The chain recombines TRBV7-2 with TRBJ2-7; D possibly corresponds to TRBD2 (5 bases). This CDR3 region has 11 residues. Germline V CDR1 and CDR2: SGHTA, FQGNSA. The V end lost 1 base, the J end lost 11 bases, and 9 bases lay between the germline ends. CDR3 coding DNA: TGTGCCAGCAGCTTAGACTCCGGGAAGTACTTC. Translating gives CASSLDSGKYF.

The chain combines TRBV27 with TRBJ2-7; a weak D match, TRBD2 (6 bases). Trimming shortened V by 7 bases and J by 1 base, and 17 bases separated the two germline ends. Germline lookup yields CDR1 MNHEY and CDR2 SMNVEV (reference sequence). The CDR3 covers 15 residues. The CDR3 loop is CASKLSDGGSYEQYF. The CDR3 DNA follows: TGTGCCAGCAAGCTCTCCGACGGGGGTTCCTACGAGCAGTACTTC.

The chain combines TRBV5-1 with TRBJ1-4; no clear D. This CDR3 is built from 13 residues. The germline V gene has CDR1 SGHRS and CDR2 YFSETQ. Trimming left V 0 bases short and J 8 bases short, with 8 bases between. The CDR3 protein is CASSLAFPEKLFF. The CDR3 DNA reads as TGCGCCAGCAGCTTGGCCTTTCCCGAAAAACTGTTTTTT.

In this sample, this clone turned up once. The chain is built from TRBV28 and TRBJ2-7, with D unclear. V was clipped by 5 bases and J by 2 bases, with 10 bases between them. Per germline, CDR1 MDHEN and CDR2 SYDVKM. This CDR3 is built from 13 residues. The CDR3 DNA is TGTGCCAGCAGTCGAGGCTTCCCCTACGAGCAGTACTTC. It codes for CASSRGFPYEQYF. Full variable domain (remainder filled in from reference TRBV28 and TRBJ2-7): DVKVTQSSRYLVKRTGEKVFLECVQDMDHENMFWYRQDPGLGLRLIYFSYDVKMKEKGDIPEGYSVSREKKERFSLILESASTNQTSMYLCASSRGFPYEQYFGPGTRLTVT.

This chain links TRBV5-1 with TRBJ2-5; D might be TRBD2 (6 bases). Per the germline V gene, CDR1 is SGHRS and CDR2 is YFSETQ. The CDR3 consists of 17 residues. Deletions cut 0 bases from V and 2 bases from J, with 17 bases between. CDR3 sequence reads: CASSLGITRGTQETQYF. CDR3 sequence (DNA): TGCGCCAGCAGCTTGGGTATCACTCGGGGGACTCAAGAGACCCAGTACTTC.

This clone was found a few times. CDR3 sequence: CASSFTGRAEQYF. CDR3 bases: TGTGCCAGCAGTTTTACAGGTCGGGCCGAGCAGTACTTC. The rearrangement joins TRBV27 to TRBJ2-7, with a tentative D call TRBD1 (5 bases). Trimming took 3 bases from V and 6 from J, leaving 12 bases between them. Germline V CDR1 and CDR2: MNHEY, SMNVEV (reference sequence). The CDR3 totals 13 residues.

This chain uses TRBV10-3 with TRBJ1-3; 7 bases are shared with TRBD1. This CDR3 comprises 15 residues. The V gene's germline CDR1 is ENHRY and CDR2 SYGVKD. V dropped 6 bases and J dropped 0; count of bases not matched to a gene: 5. The CDR3 DNA reads TGTGCCATCAGCCGGGACAGAAGCTCTGGAAACACCATATATTTT. It translates to CAISRDRSSGNTIYF.

This clone was counted between two and nine times. The chain uses TRBV5-5 and TRBJ1-3, with no clear D. The CDR3 has 15 residues. Germline CDR1 reads SGHKS; CDR2 reads YYEKEE (reference sequence). Trimming left V 2 bases short and J 3 bases short, with 12 bases between. CDR3 bases: TGTGCCAGCAGCTTCGCCCCAGGATTTGGAAACACCATATATTTT. It specifies CASSFAPGFGNTIYF. Full variable domain (rest looked up from reference TRBV5-5 and TRBJ1-3): DAGVTQSPTHLIKTRGQQVTLRCSPISGHKSVSWYQQVLGQGPQFIFQYYEKEERGRGNFPDRFSARQFPNYSSELNVNALLLGDSALYLCASSFAPGFGNTIYFGEGSWLTVV.

V usage is TRBV6-6 and J usage is TRBJ2-3, with 7 bases that match TRBD2. The CDR3 covers 15 residues. V was clipped by 2 bases and J by 3 bases; unmatched bases: 5. CDR1 MNHNY and CDR2 SVGAGI come from the germline V gene (reference sequence). Here the CDR3 reads CASSYRGGETDTQYF. CDR3 nucleotides: TGTGCCAGCAGTTACAGGGGAGGGGAGACAGATACGCAGTATTTT.